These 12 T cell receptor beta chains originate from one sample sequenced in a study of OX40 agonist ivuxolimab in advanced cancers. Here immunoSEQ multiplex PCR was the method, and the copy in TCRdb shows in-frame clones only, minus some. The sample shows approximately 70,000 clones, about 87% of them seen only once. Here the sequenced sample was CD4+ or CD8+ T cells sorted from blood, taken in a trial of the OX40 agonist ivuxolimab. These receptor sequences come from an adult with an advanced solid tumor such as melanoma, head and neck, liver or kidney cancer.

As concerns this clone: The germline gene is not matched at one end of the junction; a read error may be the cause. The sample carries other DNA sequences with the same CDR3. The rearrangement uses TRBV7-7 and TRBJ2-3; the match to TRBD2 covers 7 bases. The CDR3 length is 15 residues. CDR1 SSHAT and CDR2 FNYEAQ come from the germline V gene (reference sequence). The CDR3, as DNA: TGTGCTAGCAGCTTGGGGCTAGCGGGCACAGATACGCAGTATTTT. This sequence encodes CASSLGLAGTDTQYF.

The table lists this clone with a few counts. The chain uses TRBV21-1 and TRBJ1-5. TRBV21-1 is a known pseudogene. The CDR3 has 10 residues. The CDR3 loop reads CASTTKPQHF. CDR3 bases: TGTGCCAGCACGACGAAGCCCCAGCATTTT.

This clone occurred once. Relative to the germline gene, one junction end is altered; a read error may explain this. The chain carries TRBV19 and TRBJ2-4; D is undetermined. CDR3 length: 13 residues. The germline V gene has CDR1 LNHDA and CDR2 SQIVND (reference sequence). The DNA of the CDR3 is TGTGCCAGTAGTGTAGATTCCAAAAACATTCAGTACTTC. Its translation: CASSVDSKNIQYF.

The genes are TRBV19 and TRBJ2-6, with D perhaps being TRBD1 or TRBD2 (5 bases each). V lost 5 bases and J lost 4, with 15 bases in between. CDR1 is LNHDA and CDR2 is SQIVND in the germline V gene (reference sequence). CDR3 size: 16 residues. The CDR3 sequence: CASSPTRGSGANVLTF. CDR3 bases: TGTGCCAGTAGTCCCACTAGGGGAAGCGGGGCCAACGTCCTGACTTTC. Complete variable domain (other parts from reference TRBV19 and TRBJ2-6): DGGITQSPKYLFRKEGQNVTLSCEQNLNHDAMYWYRQDPGQGLRLIYYSQIVNDFQKGDIAEGYSVSREKKESFPLTVTSAQKNPTAFYLCASSPTRGSGANVLTFGAGSRLTVL.

The DNA of the CDR3 is TGTGCCAGCTATCTAGGACATAATGAAAAACTGTTTTTT. Translated, it gives CASYLGHNEKLFF. V is TRBV6-1 and J is TRBJ1-4; tentative D call: TRBD1 (5 bases). Trimming removed 8 bases at V and 4 bases at J, with 11 bases between. The CDR3 runs 13 residues. The germline V gene encodes CDR1 MNHNS and CDR2 SASEGT.

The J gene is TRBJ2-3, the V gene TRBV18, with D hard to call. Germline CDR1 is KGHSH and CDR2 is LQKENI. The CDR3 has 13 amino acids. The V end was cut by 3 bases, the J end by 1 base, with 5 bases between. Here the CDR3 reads CASSPSGTDTQYF. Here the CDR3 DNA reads TGTGCCAGCTCACCGTCCGGCACAGATACGCAGTATTTT.

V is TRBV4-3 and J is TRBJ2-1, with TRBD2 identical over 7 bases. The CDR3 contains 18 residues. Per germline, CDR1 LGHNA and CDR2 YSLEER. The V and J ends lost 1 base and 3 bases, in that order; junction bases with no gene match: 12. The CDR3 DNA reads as TGCGCCAGCAGCCAAGTATTATCCGGGGGGTCCCTCTACAATGAGCAGTTCTTC. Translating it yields CASSQVLSGGSLYNEQFF.

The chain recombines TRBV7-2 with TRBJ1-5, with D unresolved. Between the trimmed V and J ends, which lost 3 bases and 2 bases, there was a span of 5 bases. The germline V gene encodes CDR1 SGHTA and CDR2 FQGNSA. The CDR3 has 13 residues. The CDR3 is CASSFGGNQPQHF. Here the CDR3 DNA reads TGTGCCAGCAGCTTCGGGGGCAATCAGCCCCAGCATTTT.

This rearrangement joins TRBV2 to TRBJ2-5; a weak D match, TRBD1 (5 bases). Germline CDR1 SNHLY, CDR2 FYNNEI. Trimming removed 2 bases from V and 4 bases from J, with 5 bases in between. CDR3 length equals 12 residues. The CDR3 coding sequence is TGTGCCAGCAGTGAACAGGGAGAGACCCAGTACTTC. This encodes CASSEQGETQYF.

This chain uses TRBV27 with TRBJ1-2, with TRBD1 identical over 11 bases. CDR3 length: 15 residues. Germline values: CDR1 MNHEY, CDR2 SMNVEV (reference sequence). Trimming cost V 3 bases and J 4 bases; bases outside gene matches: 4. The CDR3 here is CASSFSGQGGYGYTF. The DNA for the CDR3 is TGTGCCAGCAGTTTTTCGGGACAGGGGGGCTATGGCTACACCTTC.

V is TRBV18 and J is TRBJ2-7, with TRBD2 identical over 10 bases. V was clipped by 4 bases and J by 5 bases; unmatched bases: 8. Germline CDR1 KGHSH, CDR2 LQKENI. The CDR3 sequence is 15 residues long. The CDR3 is CASSRSGGASNEQYF. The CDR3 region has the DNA TGTGCCAGCTCACGGAGCGGGGGGGCTTCTAACGAGCAGTACTTC.

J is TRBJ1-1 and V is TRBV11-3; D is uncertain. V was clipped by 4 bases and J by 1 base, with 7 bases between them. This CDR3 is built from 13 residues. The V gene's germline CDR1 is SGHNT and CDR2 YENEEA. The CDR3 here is CASSWAENTEAFF. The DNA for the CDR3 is TGTGCCAGCAGCTGGGCAGAGAACACTGAAGCTTTCTTT.